This T cell receptor (beta chain) was sequenced during a study of vaccination and CD4 T cells after COVID-19. Study-level background: Drawing of post-COVID samples took place a median about 97 days after diagnosis (range 35 to 161).

The CDR3 consists of 16 residues. The V segment lost 5 bases and the J segment 3 bases; nucleotides outside the gene matches: 11. CDR1 MNHNS and CDR2 SASEGT come from the germline V gene. The time point denotes: late sampling 161 to 241 days after vaccination in a few convalescent patients. Treatment specified: approximately 10-day PBMC culture with coronavirus spike peptide pools or control peptides (ViraFEST assay). To note about this clonotype: What it binds is unknown.

An Oncomine TCR Beta short-read assay was used to sequence the DNA from cultured CD4+ T cells. The genomic DNA was obtained from cultured CD4+ T cells by extraction with the QIAamp micro DNA kit. Using its own MiXCR run on the PCR reads, TCRdb lists one record per CDR3 protein. The sample records more than 20,000 distinct CDR3 sequences, around a third being singletons. Sequencing was performed on CD4+ T cells from blood, cultured in vitro, taken about 7 months after SARS-CoV-2 vaccination. The origin of this receptor is a human donor who had recovered from COVID-19. The V call is TRBV6-1, the J call TRBJ2-5; 8 bases are a match to TRBD2. In nucleotides, the CDR3 is TGTGCCAGCAGTCTCGGTGGCGGGGGGCCTGAAGAGACCCAGTACTTC. Protein: CASSLGGGGPEETQYF.